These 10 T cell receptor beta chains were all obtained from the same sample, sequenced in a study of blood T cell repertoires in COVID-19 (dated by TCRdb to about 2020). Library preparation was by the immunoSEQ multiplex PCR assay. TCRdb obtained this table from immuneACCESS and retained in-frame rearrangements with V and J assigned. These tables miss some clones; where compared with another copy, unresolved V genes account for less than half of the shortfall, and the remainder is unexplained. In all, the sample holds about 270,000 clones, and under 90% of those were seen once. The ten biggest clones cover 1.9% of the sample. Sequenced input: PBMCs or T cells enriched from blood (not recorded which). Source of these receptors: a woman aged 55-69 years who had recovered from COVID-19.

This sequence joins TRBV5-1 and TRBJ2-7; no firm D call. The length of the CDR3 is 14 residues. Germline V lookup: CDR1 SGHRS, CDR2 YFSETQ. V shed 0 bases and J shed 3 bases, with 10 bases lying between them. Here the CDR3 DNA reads TGCGCCAGCAGCTTGGAATCCGTTATCTACGAGCAGTACTTC. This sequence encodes CASSLESVIYEQYF.

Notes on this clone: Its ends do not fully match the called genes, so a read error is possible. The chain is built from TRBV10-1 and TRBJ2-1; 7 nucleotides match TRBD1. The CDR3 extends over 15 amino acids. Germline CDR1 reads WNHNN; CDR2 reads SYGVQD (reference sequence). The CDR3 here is CASSESWTGPGPVLF. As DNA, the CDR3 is TGCGCCAGCAGTGAGTCCTGGACAGGTCCAGGACCGGTGCTCTTC.

The CDR3 coding sequence is TGTGCCAGCAGCCAAGATAACAGGGGGCTCATCACCCCCGGGGAGCTGTTTTTT. This codes for CASSQDNRGLITPGELFF. The gene calls are TRBV4-2 and TRBJ2-2; 9 positions match TRBD1. Germline CDR1 LGHNA, CDR2 YNFKEQ. The CDR3 has 18 amino acids. After removal of 0 bases from V and 6 bases from J, the junction contained 11 bases not matched to a gene.

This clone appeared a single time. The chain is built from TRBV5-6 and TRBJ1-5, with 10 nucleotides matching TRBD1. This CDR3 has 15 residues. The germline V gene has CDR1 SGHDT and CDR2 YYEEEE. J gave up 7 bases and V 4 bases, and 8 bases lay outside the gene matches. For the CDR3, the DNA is TGTGCCAGCAGCGGGGGGACAGGGGCGGGACAGCCCCAGCATTTT. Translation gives CASSGGTGAGQPQHF.

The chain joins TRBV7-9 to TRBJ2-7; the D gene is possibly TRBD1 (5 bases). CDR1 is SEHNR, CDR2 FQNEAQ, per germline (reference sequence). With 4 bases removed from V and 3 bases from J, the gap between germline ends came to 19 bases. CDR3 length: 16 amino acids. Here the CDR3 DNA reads TGTGCCAGCAGCTCGCCCACAGGTCGTTTCGTCTACGAGCAGTACTTC. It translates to CASSSPTGRFVYEQYF.

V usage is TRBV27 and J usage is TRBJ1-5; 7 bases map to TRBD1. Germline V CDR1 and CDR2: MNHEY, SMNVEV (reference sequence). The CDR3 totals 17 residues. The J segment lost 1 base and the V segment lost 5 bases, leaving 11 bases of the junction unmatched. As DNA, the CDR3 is TGTGCCAGCAGTGTTACCAAGACAGGGAGGAGCAATCAGCCCCAGCATTTT. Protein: CASSVTKTGRSNQPQHF.

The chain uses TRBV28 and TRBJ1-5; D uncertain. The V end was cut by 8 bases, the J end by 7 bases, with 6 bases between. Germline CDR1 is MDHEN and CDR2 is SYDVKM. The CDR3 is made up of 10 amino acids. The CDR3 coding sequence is TGTGCCAGCGGCCTCCAGCCCCAGCATTTT. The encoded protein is CASGLQPQHF.

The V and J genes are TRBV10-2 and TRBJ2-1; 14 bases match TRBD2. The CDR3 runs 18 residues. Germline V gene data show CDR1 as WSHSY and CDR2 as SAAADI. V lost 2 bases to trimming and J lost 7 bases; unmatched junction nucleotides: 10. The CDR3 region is CASSERGLAGDRTNEQFF. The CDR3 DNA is TGCGCCAGCAGTGAGCGGGGACTAGCGGGGGATCGAACGAATGAGCAGTTCTTC.

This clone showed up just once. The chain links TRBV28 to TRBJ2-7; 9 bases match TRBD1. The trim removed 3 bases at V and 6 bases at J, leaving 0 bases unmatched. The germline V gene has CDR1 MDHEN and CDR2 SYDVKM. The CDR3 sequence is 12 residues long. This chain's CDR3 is CASSLDRGEQYF. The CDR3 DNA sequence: TGTGCCAGCAGTTTGGACAGGGGCGAGCAGTACTTC.

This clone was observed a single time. In nucleotides, the CDR3 is TGTGCCAGCAGCTTAGGGGGACAGGGCTATGGCTACACCTTC. This sequence encodes CASSLGGQGYGYTF. The gene calls are TRBV7-6 and TRBJ1-2, with 9 bases identical to TRBD1. Trimming removed 1 base from V and 4 bases from J; junction bases left unmatched: 1. CDR1 and CDR2 (germline): SGHVS, FNYEAQ. The CDR3 runs 14 residues.